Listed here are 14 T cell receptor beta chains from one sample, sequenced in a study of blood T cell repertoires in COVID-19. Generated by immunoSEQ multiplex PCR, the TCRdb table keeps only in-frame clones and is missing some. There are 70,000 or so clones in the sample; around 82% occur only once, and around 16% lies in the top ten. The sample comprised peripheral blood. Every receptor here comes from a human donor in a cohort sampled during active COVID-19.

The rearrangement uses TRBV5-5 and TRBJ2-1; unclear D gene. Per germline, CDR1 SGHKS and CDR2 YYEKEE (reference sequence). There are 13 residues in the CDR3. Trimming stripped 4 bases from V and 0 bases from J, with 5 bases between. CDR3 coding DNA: TGTGCCAGCAGCACTGTCTCCTACAATGAGCAGTTCTTC. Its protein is CASSTVSYNEQFF. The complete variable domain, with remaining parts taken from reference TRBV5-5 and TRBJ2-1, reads DAGVTQSPTHLIKTRGQQVTLRCSPISGHKSVSWYQQVLGQGPQFIFQYYEKEERGRGNFPDRFSARQFPNYSSELNVNALLLGDSALYLCASSTVSYNEQFFGPGTRLTVL.

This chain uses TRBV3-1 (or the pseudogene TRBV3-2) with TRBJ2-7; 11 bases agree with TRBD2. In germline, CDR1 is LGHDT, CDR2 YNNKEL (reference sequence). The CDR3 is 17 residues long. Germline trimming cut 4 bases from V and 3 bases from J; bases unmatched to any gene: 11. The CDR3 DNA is TGTGCCAGCAGCCGATTCTCAACTAGCGGGAGTAACTACGAGCAGTACTTC. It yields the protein CASSRFSTSGSNYEQYF.

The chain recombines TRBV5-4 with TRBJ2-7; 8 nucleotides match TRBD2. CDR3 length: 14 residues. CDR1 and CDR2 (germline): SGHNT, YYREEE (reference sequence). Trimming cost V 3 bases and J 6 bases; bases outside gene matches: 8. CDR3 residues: CASSWSGRRGEQYF. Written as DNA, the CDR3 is TGTGCCAGCAGCTGGAGCGGGAGAAGGGGCGAGCAGTACTTC.

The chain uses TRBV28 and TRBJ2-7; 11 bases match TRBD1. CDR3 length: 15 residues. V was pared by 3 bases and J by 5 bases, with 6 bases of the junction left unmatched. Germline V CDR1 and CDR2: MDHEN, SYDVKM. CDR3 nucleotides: TGTGCCAGCAGTTTGCCTGGACAGGGGGCCAACGAGCAGTACTTC. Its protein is CASSLPGQGANEQYF.

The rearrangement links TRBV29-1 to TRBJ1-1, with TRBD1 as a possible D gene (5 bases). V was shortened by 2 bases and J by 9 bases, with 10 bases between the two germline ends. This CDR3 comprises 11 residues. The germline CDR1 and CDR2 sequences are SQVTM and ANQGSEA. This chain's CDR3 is CSVEKGAQAFF. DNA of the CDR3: TGCAGCGTTGAAAAAGGGGCGCAAGCTTTCTTT.

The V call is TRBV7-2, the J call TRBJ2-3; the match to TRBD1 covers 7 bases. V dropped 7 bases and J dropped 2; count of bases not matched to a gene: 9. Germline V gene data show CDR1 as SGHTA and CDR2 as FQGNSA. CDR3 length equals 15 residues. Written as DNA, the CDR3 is TGTGCCAGCAACCACGAACAGGGGACCACAGATACGCAGTATTTT. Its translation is CASNHEQGTTDTQYF.

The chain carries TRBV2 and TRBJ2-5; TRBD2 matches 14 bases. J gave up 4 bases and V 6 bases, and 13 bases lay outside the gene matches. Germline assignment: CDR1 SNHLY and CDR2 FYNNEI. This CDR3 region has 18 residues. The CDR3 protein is CASSPTGLAGAKGETQYF. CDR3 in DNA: TGTGCCAGCAGCCCGACGGGACTAGCGGGAGCAAAGGGAGAGACCCAGTACTTC.

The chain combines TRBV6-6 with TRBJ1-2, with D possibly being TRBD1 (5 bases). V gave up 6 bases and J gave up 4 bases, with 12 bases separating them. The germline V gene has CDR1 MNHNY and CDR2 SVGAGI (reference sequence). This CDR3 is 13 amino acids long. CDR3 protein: CASSPPGFYGYTF. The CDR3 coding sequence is TGTGCCAGCAGCCCCCCAGGGTTCTATGGCTACACCTTC.

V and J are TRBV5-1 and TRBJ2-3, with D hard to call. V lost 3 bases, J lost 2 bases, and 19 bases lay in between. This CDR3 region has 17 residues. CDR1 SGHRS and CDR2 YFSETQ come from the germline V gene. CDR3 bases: TGCGCCAGCAGCTCGACTCCACGAGGCGGAAACACAGATACGCAGTATTTT. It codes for CASSSTPRGGNTDTQYF.

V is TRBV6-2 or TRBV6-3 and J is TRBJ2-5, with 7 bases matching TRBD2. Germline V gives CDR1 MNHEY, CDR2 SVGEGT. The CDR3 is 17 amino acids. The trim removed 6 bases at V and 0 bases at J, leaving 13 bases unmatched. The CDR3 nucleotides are TGTGCCAGCAGCCACCTATGGAGGGGAGGGAACCAAGAGACCCAGTACTTC. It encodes CASSHLWRGGNQETQYF.

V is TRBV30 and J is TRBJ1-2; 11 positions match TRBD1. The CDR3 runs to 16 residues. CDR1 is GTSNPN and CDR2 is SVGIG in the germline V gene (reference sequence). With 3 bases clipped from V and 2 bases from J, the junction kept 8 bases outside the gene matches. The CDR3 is CAWRRPGTGGNYGYTF. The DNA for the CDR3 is TGTGCCTGGAGGAGACCGGGGACAGGGGGGAACTATGGCTACACCTTC.

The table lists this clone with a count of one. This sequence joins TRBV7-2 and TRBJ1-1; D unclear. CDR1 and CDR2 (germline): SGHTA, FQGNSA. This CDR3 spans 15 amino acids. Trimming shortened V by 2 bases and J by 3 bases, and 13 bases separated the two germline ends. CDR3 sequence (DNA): TGTGCCAGCAGCTTATTTCCGCAGGCCGACACTGAAGCTTTCTTT. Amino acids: CASSLFPQADTEAFF. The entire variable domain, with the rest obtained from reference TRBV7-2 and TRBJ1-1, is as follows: GAGVSQSPSNKVTEKGKDVELRCDPISGHTALYWYRQSLGQGLEFLIYFQGNSAPDKSGLPSDRFSAERTGGSVSTLTIQRTQQEDSAVYLCASSLFPQADTEAFFGQGTRLTVV.

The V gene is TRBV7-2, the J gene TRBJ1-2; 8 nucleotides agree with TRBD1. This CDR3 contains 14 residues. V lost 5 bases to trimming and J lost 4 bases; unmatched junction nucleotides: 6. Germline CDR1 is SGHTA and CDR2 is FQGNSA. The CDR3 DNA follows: TGTGCCAGCAGCCCAGCCGGGACAGGCTATGGCTACACCTTC. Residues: CASSPAGTGYGYTF. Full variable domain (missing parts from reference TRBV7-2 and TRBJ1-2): GAGVSQSPSNKVTEKGKDVELRCDPISGHTALYWYRQSLGQGLEFLIYFQGNSAPDKSGLPSDRFSAERTGGSVSTLTIQRTQQEDSAVYLCASSPAGTGYGYTFGSGTRLTVV.

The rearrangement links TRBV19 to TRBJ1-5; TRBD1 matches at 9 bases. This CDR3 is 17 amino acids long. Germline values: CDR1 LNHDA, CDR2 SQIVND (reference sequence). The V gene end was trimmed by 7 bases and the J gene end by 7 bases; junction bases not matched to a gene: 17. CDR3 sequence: CASIHQGQGRSGQPQHF. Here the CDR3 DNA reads TGTGCCAGTATACACCAAGGACAGGGGAGGTCGGGACAGCCCCAGCATTTT.